A selection of T cell receptor beta chains follows, all from one sample in a study of PD-L1 blockade in urothelial cancer. Profiling relied on immunoSEQ multiplex PCR, and the TCRdb table lists in-frame clones only, not all of them. Among roughly 39,000 clones listed, more than 85% were seen once. Sequencing used PBMCs, obtained around atezolizumab (anti-PD-L1) treatment. The source of these receptors is an older woman with urothelial cancer. Each CDR3 is given with its conserved first and last residue. The D gene is left open where the match is weak. Some rows have no size entry. The others give once, few or many, or a class for an expanded clone.

TRBJ1-2	NA	few	TRBV6-6	TGTGCCAGCAGTCCTATTATGGGGGGAGACTATGGCTACACCTTC	CASSPIMGGDYGYTF
TRBJ2-7	TRBD2	NA	TRBV28	TGTGCCAGCAGGCCCCGTAATCTAGCGGGGACATCCTACGAGCAGTACTTC	CASRPRNLAGTSYEQYF
TRBJ1-3	NA	NA	TRBV28	TGTGCCAGCAGTACAGAAGTCTCTGGAAACACCATATATTTT	CASSTEVSGNTIYF
TRBJ2-7	NA	medium-sized	TRBV12-5	TGTGCTAGTGGGTTCGCCTACGAGCAGTACTTC	CASGFAYEQYF
TRBJ1-1	TRBD1	medium-sized	TRBV7-9	TGTGCCAGCACCCTAACGGGACAGGGAGCTGAAGCTTTCTTT	CASTLTGQGAEAFF
TRBJ1-1	TRBD1	NA	TRBV4-1	TGCGCCAGCAGCCGAGACGGGGACAGGAACACTGAAGCTTTCTTT	CASSRDGDRNTEAFF
TRBJ2-1	TRBD2	few	TRBV7-3	TGTGCCAGCAGCTCTACCAGCGGGAGCTATGAGCAGTTCTTC	CASSSTSGSYEQFF
TRBJ2-1	TRBD2	NA	TRBV27	TGTGCCAGCACCTCCGGGACTAGCGGGAGCAATGAGCAGTTCTTC	CASTSGTSGSNEQFF
TRBJ2-5	NA	NA	TRBV9	TGTGCCAGCAGCGCGGCGTCGGAGGGGTGGGGGACCCAGTACTTC	CASSAASEGWGTQYF
TRBJ1-4	NA	NA	TRBV7-9	TGTGCCATCTCCGGCAGGGATTATGAAAAACTGTTTTTT	CAISGRDYEKLFF
TRBJ1-1	NA	NA	TRBV2	TGTGCCAGCAGCGCAGACACTGAAGCTTTCTTT	CASSADTEAFF
TRBJ1-1	NA	few	TRBV9	TGTGCCAGCAGCGTAGGAGGGAGGGGGGGAGGAGGGGTGGAGGCTTTCTTT	CASSVGGRGGGGVEAFF
TRBJ2-7	TRBD1	NA	TRBV5-1	TGCGCCAGCAGCTTGGAGACAGGGAAGATTTACGAGCAGTACTTC	CASSLETGKIYEQYF
TRBJ2-1	TRBD2	NA	TRBV28	TGTGCCAGCAGTCATTACCAGCTAGCGGGAGTCTTCGAGAATGAGCAGTTCTTC	CASSHYQLAGVFENEQFF
TRBJ2-1	TRBD2	NA	TRBV7-9	TGTGCCAGCAGCCGTAGTAAACTAGCGGGATACAATGAGCAGTTCTTC	CASSRSKLAGYNEQFF
TRBJ2-3	TRBD2	NA	TRBV15	TGTGCCACCAGCAGGGGGGGGCTAGCGGGACTCGCAGATACGCAGTATTTT	CATSRGGLAGLADTQYF
TRBJ1-3	TRBD1	NA	TRBV15	TGTGCCACCAGCGGCGACAGGGCGACCTACTCTGGAAACACCATATATTTT	CATSGDRATYSGNTIYF
TRBJ2-1	NA	NA	TRBV5-8	TGTGCCAGCAGCTTGGGGCAGGGCCCCTACAATGAGCAGTTCTTC	CASSLGQGPYNEQFF
TRBJ2-1	NA	NA	TRBV4-3	TGCGCCAGCAGCCAAGATCGGGATCCTCCGTATAGCTCCTACAATGAGCAGTTCTTC	CASSQDRDPPYSSYNEQFF
TRBJ2-2	NA	once	TRBV4-1	TGCGCCAGCAGCCACGGAAAAGGGGACACCGGGGAGCTGTTTTTT	CASSHGKGDTGELFF
TRBJ2-3	TRBD2	once	TRBV11-2	TGTGCCAGCAGCTCGCCGCGGGAGTTACTCACAGATACGCAGTATTTT	CASSSPRELLTDTQYF
TRBJ2-3	NA	NA	TRBV27	TGTGCCAGCAGTGCCGGGACTGCCGGTCTGGGTGGCACAGATACGCAGTATTTT	CASSAGTAGLGGTDTQYF
TRBJ2-5	NA	NA	TRBV2	TGTGCCAGCAGTTTGGCAGTTCAAGAGACCCAGTACTTC	CASSLAVQETQYF
TRBJ2-7	NA	NA	TRBV11-1	TGTGCCAGCATGAAGGAGGGGGAGCAGTACTTC	CASMKEGEQYF
TRBJ2-7	TRBD1	NA	TRBV7-9	TGTGCCAGCAGCGTGACCGGGGACAGCTCCTACGAGCAGTACTTC	CASSVTGDSSYEQYF
TRBJ2-5	TRBD2	few	TRBV7-9	TGTGCCAGCAGTTCTACTAGCGATGGGGGGACCCAGTACTTC	CASSSTSDGGTQYF
TRBJ2-1	TRBD2	NA	TRBV6-1	TGTGCCAGCCAACTAGCGGGAGAAAATGAGCAGTTCTTC	CASQLAGENEQFF
TRBJ1-3	NA	few	TRBV28	TGTGCCAGCAGTTCCCCAGGGGTCTCTGGAAACACCATATATTTT	CASSSPGVSGNTIYF
TRBJ2-7	TRBD2	NA	TRBV5-4	TGTGCCAGCAGCTCACTCATAGCGGGAGGTTACGAGCAGTACTTC	CASSSLIAGGYEQYF
TRBJ2-3	NA	NA	TRBV6-5	TGTGCCAGCAGTTACTCCGGGGGGCCCACAGATACGCAGTATTTT	CASSYSGGPTDTQYF
TRBJ2-5	NA	NA	TRBV5-1	TGCGCCAGCAGCTTGGCAGAGTCGGACTCGGGCCGAGAGACCCAGTACTTC	CASSLAESDSGRETQYF
TRBJ1-3	NA	NA	TRBV19	TGTGCCAGTAGTCGCGCCCTGGCTGGAAACACCATATATTTT	CASSRALAGNTIYF
TRBJ2-7	NA	NA	TRBV10-3	TGTGCCATCAGTCCCCGGGACATCTCCTACGAGCAGTACTTC	CAISPRDISYEQYF
TRBJ1-1	TRBD1	NA	TRBV5-4	TGTGCCAGCAGCTTGTATACCGGGACAGCTTCCCAGGCTTTCTTT	CASSLYTGTASQAFF
TRBJ1-2	NA	NA	TRBV10-3	TGTGCCATCAGTGCTTTACCTCGGGACACGGAATCCTATGGCTACACCTTC	CAISALPRDTESYGYTF
TRBJ1-1	TRBD1	NA	TRBV5-1	TGCGCCAGCAGCCTACGACAGGGTAGGGACACTGAAGCTTTCTTT	CASSLRQGRDTEAFF
TRBJ1-3	NA	NA	TRBV6-1	TGTGCCAGCAGTGAACATTACAGGGCCTCTGGAAACACCATATATTTT	CASSEHYRASGNTIYF
TRBJ1-1	TRBD1	NA	TRBV7-2	TGTGCCAGCAGCATGAGGGCGGGGACAGGGGCTTTGAACACTGAAGCTTTCTTT	CASSMRAGTGALNTEAFF
TRBJ2-7	TRBD2	NA	TRBV27	TGTGCCAGCAGTGCCCTAGCGGGAGAGCTTTACGAGCAGTACTTC	CASSALAGELYEQYF
TRBJ1-5	TRBD1	NA	TRBV27	TGTGCCAGCAGTTCGTCACAGGGGGAAAGCAATCAGCCCCAGCATTTT	CASSSSQGESNQPQHF
TRBJ2-2	TRBD2	NA	TRBV5-1	TGCGCCAGCAGCTTGAGAGGGACTAGCGGGACGAACACCGGGGAGCTGTTTTTT	CASSLRGTSGTNTGELFF
TRBJ2-5	NA	NA	TRBV4-3	TGCGCCAGCAGCCAAGAGGCAGGGGTGGTCAGGGCAGAGACCCAGTACTTC	CASSQEAGVVRAETQYF
TRBJ1-3	NA	NA	TRBV15	TGTGCCACCAGCAGAGATAGAACAGGAGCTGGAAACACCATATATTTT	CATSRDRTGAGNTIYF
TRBJ2-5	NA	NA	TRBV6-1	TGTGCCAGCATCCGTAGCCGGCAAGAGACCCAGTACTTC	CASIRSRQETQYF
TRBJ1-5	TRBD1	NA	TRBV28	TGTGCCAGCAGCCTAGGGAGTCAGGGGGGCAATCAGCCCCAGCATTTT	CASSLGSQGGNQPQHF